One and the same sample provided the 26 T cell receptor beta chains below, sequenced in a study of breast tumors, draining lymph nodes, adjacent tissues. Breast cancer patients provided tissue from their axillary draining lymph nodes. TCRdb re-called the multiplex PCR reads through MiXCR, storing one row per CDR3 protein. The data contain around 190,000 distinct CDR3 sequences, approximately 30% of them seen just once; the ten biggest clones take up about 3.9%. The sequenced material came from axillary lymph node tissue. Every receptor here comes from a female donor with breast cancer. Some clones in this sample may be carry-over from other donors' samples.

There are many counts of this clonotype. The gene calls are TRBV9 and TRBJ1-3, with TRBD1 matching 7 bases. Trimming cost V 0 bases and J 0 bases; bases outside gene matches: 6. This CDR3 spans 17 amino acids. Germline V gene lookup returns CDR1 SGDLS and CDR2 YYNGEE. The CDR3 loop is CASSVGGDSYSGNTIYF. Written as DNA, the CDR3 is TGTGCCAGCAGCGTAGGAGGGGACAGCTACTCTGGAAACACCATATATTTT.

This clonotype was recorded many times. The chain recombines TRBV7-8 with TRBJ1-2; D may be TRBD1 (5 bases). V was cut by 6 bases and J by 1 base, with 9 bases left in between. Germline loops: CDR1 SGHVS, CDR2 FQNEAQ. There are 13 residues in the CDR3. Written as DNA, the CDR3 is TGTGCCAGCAGACCGACAGATAACTATGGCTACACCTTC. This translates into CASRPTDNYGYTF. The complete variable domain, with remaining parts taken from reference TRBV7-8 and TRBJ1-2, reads GAGVSQSPRYKVAKRGQDVALRCDPISGHVSLFWYQQALGQGPEFLTYFQNEAQLDKSGLPSDRFFAERPEGSVSTLKIQRTQQEDSAVYLCASRPTDNYGYTFGSGTRLTVV.

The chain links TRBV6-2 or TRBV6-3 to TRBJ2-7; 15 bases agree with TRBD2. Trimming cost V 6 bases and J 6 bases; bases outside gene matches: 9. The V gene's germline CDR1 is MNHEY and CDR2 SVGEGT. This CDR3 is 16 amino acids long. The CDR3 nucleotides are TGTGCCAGCAGACCATGGACTAGCGGGGGGGCGGGCGAGCAGTACTTC. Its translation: CASRPWTSGGAGEQYF.

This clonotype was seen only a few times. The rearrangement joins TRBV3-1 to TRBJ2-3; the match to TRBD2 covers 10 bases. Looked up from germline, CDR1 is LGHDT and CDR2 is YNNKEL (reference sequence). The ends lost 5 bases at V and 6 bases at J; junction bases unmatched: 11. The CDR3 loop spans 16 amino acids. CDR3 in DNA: TGTGCCAGCAGCGGATCGCCGGGACTAGCGATGGATACGCAGTATTTT. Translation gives CASSGSPGLAMDTQYF.

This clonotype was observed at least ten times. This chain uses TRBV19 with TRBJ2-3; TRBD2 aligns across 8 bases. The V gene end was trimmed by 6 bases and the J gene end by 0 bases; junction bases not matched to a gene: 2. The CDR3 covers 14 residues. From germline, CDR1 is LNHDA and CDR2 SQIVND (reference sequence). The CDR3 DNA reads TGTGCCAGTAGGTTAGCGGGAAGCACAGATACGCAGTATTTT. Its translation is CASRLAGSTDTQYF.

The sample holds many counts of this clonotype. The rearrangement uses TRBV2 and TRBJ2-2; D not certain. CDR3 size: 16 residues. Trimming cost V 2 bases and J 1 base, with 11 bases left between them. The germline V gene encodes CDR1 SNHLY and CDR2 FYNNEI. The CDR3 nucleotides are TGTGCCAGCAGTGAACTACACTCCATGAACACCGGGGAGCTGTTTTTT. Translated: CASSELHSMNTGELFF.

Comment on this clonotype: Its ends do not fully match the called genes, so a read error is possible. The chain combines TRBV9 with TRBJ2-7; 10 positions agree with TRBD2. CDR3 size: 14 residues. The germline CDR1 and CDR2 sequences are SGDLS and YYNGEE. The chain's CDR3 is CASSVKAGGSEQCF. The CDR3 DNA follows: TGTGCCAGCAGCGTTAAAGCGGGGGGGTCCGAGCAGTGCTTC.

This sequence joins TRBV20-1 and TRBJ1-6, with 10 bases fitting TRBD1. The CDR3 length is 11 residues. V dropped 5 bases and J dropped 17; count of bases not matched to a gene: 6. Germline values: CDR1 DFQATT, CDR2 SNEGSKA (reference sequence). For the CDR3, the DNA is TGCAGTGCTTTACCGGGACAGGGGATCCACTTT. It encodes CSALPGQGIHF.

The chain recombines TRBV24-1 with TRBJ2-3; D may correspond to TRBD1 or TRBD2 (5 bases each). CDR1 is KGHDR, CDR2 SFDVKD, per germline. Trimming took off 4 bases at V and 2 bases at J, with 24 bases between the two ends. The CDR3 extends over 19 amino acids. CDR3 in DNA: TGTGCCACCAGTGACTCCAGACAAACCCCGGGGCAGTACACAGATACGCAGTATTTT. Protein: CATSDSRQTPGQYTDTQYF.

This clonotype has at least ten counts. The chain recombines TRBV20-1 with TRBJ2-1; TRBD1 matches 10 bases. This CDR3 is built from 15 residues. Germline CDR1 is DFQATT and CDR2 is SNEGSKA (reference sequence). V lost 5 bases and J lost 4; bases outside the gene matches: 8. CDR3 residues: CSAGSGQGIYNEQFF. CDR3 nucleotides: TGCAGTGCTGGCTCGGGACAGGGGATTTACAATGAGCAGTTCTTC.

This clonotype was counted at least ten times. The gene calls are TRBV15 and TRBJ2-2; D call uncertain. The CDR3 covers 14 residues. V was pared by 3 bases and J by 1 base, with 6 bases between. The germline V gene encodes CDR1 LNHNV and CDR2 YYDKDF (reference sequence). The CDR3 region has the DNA TGTGCCACCAGCAGGGATGGGAACACCGGGGAGCTGTTTTTT. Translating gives CATSRDGNTGELFF.

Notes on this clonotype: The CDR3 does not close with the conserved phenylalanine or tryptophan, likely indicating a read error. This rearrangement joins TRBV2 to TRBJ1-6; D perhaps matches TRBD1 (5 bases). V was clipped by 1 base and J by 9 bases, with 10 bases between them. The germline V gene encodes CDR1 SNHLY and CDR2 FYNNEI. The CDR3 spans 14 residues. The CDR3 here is CASSEDRLASPLHL. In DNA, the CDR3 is TGTGCCAGCAGTGAAGACAGGCTTGCTTCACCCCTCCACCTT.

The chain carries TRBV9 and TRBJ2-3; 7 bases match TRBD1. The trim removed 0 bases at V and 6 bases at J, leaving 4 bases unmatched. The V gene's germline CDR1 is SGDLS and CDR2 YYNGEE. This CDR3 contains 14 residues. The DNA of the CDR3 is TGTGCCAGCAGCGTAGAGGGGGCTGGGGATACGCAGTATTTT. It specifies CASSVEGAGDTQYF.

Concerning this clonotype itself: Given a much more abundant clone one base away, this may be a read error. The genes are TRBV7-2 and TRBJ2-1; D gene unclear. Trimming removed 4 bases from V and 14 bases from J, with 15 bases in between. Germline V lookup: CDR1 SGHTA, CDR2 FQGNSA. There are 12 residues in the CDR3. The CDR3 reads CASSSDRIVEFF. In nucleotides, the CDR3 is TGTGCCAGCAGCTCCGATAGGATAGTCGAGTTCTTC.

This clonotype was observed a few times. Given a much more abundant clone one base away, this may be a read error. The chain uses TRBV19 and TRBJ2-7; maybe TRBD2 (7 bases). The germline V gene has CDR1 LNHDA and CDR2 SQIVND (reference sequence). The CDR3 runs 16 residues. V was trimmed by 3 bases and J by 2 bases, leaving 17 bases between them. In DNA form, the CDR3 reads TGTGCCAGTAGTATGAGGGGGGCTAGCGGAGCCTACGAGCAGTACTTC. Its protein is CASSMRGASGAYEQYF.

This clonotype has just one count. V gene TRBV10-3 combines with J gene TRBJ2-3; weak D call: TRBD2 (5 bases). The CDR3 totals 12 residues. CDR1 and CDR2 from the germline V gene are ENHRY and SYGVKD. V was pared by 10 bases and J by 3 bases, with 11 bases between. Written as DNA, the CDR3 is TGTGCCACTAGCTACGGGACAGATACGCAGTATTTT. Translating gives CATSYGTDTQYF.

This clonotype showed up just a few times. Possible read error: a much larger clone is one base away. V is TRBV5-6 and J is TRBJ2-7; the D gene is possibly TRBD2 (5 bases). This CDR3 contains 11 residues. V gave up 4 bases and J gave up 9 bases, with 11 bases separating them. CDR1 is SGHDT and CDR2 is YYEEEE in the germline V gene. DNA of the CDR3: TGTGCCAGCAGCGAGGGAGTCGCGCAGTACTTC. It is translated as CASSEGVAQYF.

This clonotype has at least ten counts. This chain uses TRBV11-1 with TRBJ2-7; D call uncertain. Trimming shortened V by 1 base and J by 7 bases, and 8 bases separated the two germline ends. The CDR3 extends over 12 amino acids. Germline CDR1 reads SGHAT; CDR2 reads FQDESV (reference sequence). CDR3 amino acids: CASSLVPREQYF. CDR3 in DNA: TGTGCCAGCAGCTTAGTCCCACGGGAGCAGTACTTC.

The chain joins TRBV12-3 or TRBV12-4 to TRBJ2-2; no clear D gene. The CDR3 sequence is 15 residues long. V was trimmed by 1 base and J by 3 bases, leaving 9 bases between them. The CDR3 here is CASSLGRIHTGELFF. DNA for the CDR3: TGTGCCAGCAGTTTAGGGCGGATCCACACCGGGGAGCTGTTTTTT.

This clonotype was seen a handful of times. The CDR3 sequence is CASSNLRGRRETQYF. The CDR3 nucleotides are TGTGCCAGCTCCAATCTCAGGGGGCGCCGGGAGACCCAGTACTTC. This chain links TRBV18 with TRBJ2-5, with 8 bases that match TRBD1. The CDR3 is made up of 15 amino acids. Germline V gene data show CDR1 as KGHSH and CDR2 as LQKENI. The J segment lost 5 bases and the V segment lost 6 bases, leaving 11 bases of the junction unmatched.

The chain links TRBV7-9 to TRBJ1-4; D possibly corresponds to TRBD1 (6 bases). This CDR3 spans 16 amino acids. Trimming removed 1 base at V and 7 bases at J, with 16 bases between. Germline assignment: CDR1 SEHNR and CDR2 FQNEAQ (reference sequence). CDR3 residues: CASSLVSGVRTEKLFF. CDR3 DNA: TGTGCCAGCAGCTTAGTCTCAGGGGTTAGGACTGAAAAACTGTTTTTT.

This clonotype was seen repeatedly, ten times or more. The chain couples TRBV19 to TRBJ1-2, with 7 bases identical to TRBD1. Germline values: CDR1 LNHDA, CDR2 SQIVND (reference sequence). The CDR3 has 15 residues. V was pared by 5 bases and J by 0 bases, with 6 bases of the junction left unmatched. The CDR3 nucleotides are TGTGCCAGTAGTCCAGGGGGGGGTGCTAACTATGGCTACACCTTC. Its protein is CASSPGGGANYGYTF.

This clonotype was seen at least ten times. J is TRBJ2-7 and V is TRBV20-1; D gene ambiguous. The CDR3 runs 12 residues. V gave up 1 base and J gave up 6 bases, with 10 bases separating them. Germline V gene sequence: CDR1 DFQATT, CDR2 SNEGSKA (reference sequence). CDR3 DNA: TGCAGTGCTAGAGCTCCGGTGGGCGAGCAGTACTTC. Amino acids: CSARAPVGEQYF.

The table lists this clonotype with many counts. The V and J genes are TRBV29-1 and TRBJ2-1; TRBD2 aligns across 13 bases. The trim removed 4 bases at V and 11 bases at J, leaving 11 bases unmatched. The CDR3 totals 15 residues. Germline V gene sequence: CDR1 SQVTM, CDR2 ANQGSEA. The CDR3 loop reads CSVGRTSGSRRQQFF. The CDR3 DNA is TGCAGCGTTGGACGGACTAGCGGGAGTCGGCGCCAGCAGTTCTTC.

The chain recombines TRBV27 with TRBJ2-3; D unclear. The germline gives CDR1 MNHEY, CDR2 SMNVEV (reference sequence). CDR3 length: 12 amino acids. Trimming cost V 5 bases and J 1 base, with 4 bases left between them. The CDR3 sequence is CASSQRTDTQYF. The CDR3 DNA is TGTGCCAGCAGTCAACGCACAGATACGCAGTATTTT.

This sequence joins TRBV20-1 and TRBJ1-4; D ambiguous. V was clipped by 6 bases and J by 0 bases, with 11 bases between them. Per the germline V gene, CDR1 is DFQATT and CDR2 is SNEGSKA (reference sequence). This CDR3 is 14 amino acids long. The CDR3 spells CSATFSATNEKLFF. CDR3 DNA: TGCAGTGCGACATTTAGTGCAACTAATGAAAAACTGTTTTTT.